A single T cell receptor beta chain is shown here with its context. Its matching antigen is unknown. The sample comes from a study of OX40 agonist ivuxolimab in advanced cancers. In the study overall: Mean age approximately 66 years, range about 20 to 90; approximately 83% male. Having had anti-PD-1, anti-PD-L1 or anti-CTLA-4 therapy before was allowed, and over 35% had some. Study results and caveats: Clonal expansion was seen in CD4+ and CD8+ blood T cells by week 6 at 0.1 to 3.0 mg/kg. Determination of antigen specificity was not performed for the expanded peripheral T cells.

The table came from immunoSEQ multiplex PCR; TCRdb's copy has only in-frame clones and leaves some out. The sample yields more than 45,000 clones, 84% seen once. The sample in question was CD4+ or CD8+ T cells sorted from blood, obtained in a trial of the OX40 agonist ivuxolimab. The TCR originated in an adult with an advanced solid tumor such as melanoma, head and neck, liver or kidney cancer.

In DNA form, the CDR3 reads TGCGCCAGCAGCTCCCAGGGGTGGGAGACCCAGTACTTC. Residues: CASSSQGWETQYF. The genes are TRBV5-1 and TRBJ2-5; TRBD1 is a possible D gene (6 bases). V was cut by 3 bases and J by 5 bases, with 11 bases left in between. The germline V gene has CDR1 SGHRS and CDR2 YFSETQ. The CDR3 loop spans 13 amino acids.